The present TCR beta chain was sequenced within a study of cytomegalovirus exposure and HLA in healthy donors. Use of 60 Vbeta and 13 Jbeta primers characterized the PCR. The table came from immunoSEQ multiplex PCR; TCRdb's copy has only in-frame clones and leaves some out. In the table there are about 140,000 clones, about 80% of which are singletons. Looked up from germline, CDR1 is SGHDT and CDR2 is YYEEEE. J was trimmed by 2 bases and V by 3 bases; bases with no gene match: 4. This CDR3 has 14 residues. The sequence derives from a male donor in good health and CMV-seronegative. The chain joins TRBV5-6 to TRBJ1-1; 7 nucleotides align to TRBD1. What was sequenced was PBMCs. CDR3 nucleotides: TGTGCCAGCAGCTCCGGGACAGCCAACACTGAAGCTTTCTTT. It yields the protein CASSSGTANTEAFF.